One and the same sample provided the 11 T cell receptor beta chains below, sequenced in a study of T-cell reconstitution after alpha-beta-depleted transplantation in children. During its preparation, the TCRbeta library received unique molecular identifiers. TCRdb reprocessed the PCR reads with MiXCR, giving one entry per CDR3 protein. The sample contains 200,000 to 250,000 distinct CDR3 sequences, roughly 8.3% of which appear only once. Sequenced here: PBMCs, mostly from graft donor cells, sampled 360 days after TCRalphabeta/CD19-depleted stem cell transplant. Receptors were obtained from a male patient aged 2-15 years who had a stem cell transplant for acute myeloid leukemia, so the T cells may come from the graft donor.

This clonotype came up many times. The chain couples TRBV3-1 to TRBJ2-2; TRBD2 matches 10 bases. The germline CDR1 and CDR2 sequences are LGHDT and YNNKEL (reference sequence). The CDR3 totals 15 residues. V gave up 3 bases and J gave up 6 bases; unmatched junction bases: 4. CDR3 nucleotide sequence: TGTGCCAGCAGCCACGGGCTAGCGGGGGCCGGGGAGCTGTTTTTT. It codes for CASSHGLAGAGELFF.

There are many counts of this clonotype. The chain is built from TRBV7-9 and TRBJ2-3, with TRBD2 as a possible D gene (6 bases). CDR3 length: 14 residues. V was trimmed by 1 base and J by 8 bases, leaving 13 bases between them. Germline CDR1 SEHNR, CDR2 FQNEAQ (reference sequence). CDR3 DNA sequence: TGTGCCAGCAGCTTAGGAGCGGGTGGGGTTACGCAGTATTTT. Translating it yields CASSLGAGGVTQYF.

This clonotype was detected many times. This rearrangement joins TRBV9 to TRBJ2-3, with D tentatively TRBD1 (5 bases). V gave up 3 bases and J gave up 5 bases, with 10 bases separating them. The CDR3 has 13 amino acids. CDR1 and CDR2 from the germline V gene are SGDLS and YYNGEE. DNA of the CDR3: TGTGCCAGCAGCGAGACAGTCCGAGATACGCAGTATTTT. Amino acids: CASSETVRDTQYF.

The V gene is TRBV18, the J gene TRBJ2-5, with 10 positions matching TRBD2. Germline V gene data show CDR1 as KGHSH and CDR2 as LQKENI. The V segment lost 6 bases and the J segment 3 bases; nucleotides outside the gene matches: 10. There are 16 residues in the CDR3. DNA for the CDR3: TGTGCCAGCTCGTCACTAGCGGGGAGCAGAAAAGAGACCCAGTACTTC. It is translated as CASSSLAGSRKETQYF.

V gene TRBV10-3 combines with J gene TRBJ1-3; 9 positions match TRBD1. The CDR3 runs 13 residues. The V segment lost 10 bases and the J segment 5 bases; nucleotides outside the gene matches: 6. Germline values: CDR1 ENHRY, CDR2 SYGVKD. The CDR3 is CATTGQGRNTIYF. For the CDR3, the DNA is TGTGCCACAACAGGACAGGGGAGAAACACCATATATTTT.

This clonotype was seen many times. The rearrangement links TRBV25-1 to TRBJ1-1; 8 bases align to TRBD1. The CDR3 totals 14 residues. Germline CDR1 reads MGHDK; CDR2 reads SYGVNS. The V and J ends lost 4 bases and 0 bases, in that order; junction bases with no gene match: 1. In DNA, the CDR3 is TGTGCCAGCAGTGGGACAGGGATGAACACTGAAGCTTTCTTT. Amino acid sequence: CASSGTGMNTEAFF.

Only a few counts were recorded for this clonotype. V is TRBV7-9 and J is TRBJ2-7; 9 bases are a match to TRBD1. This CDR3 has 14 residues. Germline V gives CDR1 SEHNR, CDR2 FQNEAQ (reference sequence). Trimming took 5 bases from V and 6 from J; bases not matched to a gene: 8. Here the CDR3 DNA reads TGTGCCAGCAGCCTCCGAGGACAGGGGTCCGAGCAGTACTTC. Translated: CASSLRGQGSEQYF.

In its sample, this clonotype was seen many times. The V call is TRBV7-9, the J call TRBJ2-1; D not certain. The V gene lost 5 bases and the J gene lost 6 bases, with 17 bases spanning the gap. The CDR3 has 15 residues. Germline CDR1 is SEHNR and CDR2 is FQNEAQ (reference sequence). The CDR3 is CASSNPLGLINEQFF. The CDR3 region has the DNA TGTGCCAGCAGCAACCCCTTGGGCCTAATCAATGAGCAGTTCTTC. Full variable domain (missing parts from reference TRBV7-9 and TRBJ2-1): DTGVSQNPRHKITKRGQNVTFRCDPISEHNRLYWYRQTLGQGPEFLTYFQNEAQLEKSRLLSDRFSAERPKGSFSTLEIQRTEQGDSAMYLCASSNPLGLINEQFFGPGTRLTVL.

This clonotype was found many times. This sequence joins TRBV10-3 and TRBJ2-5; 7 bases fit TRBD1. The CDR3 contains 15 residues. The V segment lost 4 bases and the J segment 5 bases; nucleotides outside the gene matches: 10. Germline-derived CDR1 and CDR2 are ENHRY and SYGVKD. Here the CDR3 DNA reads TGTGCCATCAGTGCAGTAGCGACAGGGCGGGAGACCCAGTACTTC. Its translation is CAISAVATGRETQYF.

This clonotype showed up many times. V gene TRBV7-8 combines with J gene TRBJ1-4; D call uncertain. Germline CDR1 is SGHVS and CDR2 is FQNEAQ. The V end lost 2 bases, the J end lost 10 bases, and 20 bases lay between the germline ends. The CDR3 loop spans 16 amino acids. The CDR3, as DNA: TGTGCCAGCAGCTTAAAGGTTGCCGAACCGATTGGAAAACTGTTTTTT. It specifies CASSLKVAEPIGKLFF.

This clonotype came up many times. The chain couples TRBV7-2 to TRBJ2-3; 8 nucleotides align to TRBD2. Germline trimming cut 8 bases from V and 3 bases from J; bases unmatched to any gene: 1. This CDR3 region has 12 residues. Germline CDR1 SGHTA, CDR2 FQGNSA. The CDR3 loop is CASAGGTDTQYF. CDR3 DNA sequence: TGTGCCAGCGCGGGAGGAACAGATACGCAGTATTTT.